This TCR beta chain emerged from a study of CXCR3-negative and CXCR3-positive naive CD8 T cells. Germline V gene sequence: CDR1 WSHSY, CDR2 SAAADI. The CDR3 sequence is 14 residues long. It was by 5' RACE with UMI labels that the TRB cDNA libraries were prepared. TCRdb re-called the 5' RACE reads, yielding one record per CDR3 amino acid sequence without DNA. Seen in this sample are 85,000 to 130,000 distinct CDR3 sequences; the ten most common clones hold more than 0.3%. On this clonotype itself: The antigen is not known.

Triplicate sorting captured some 290,000 cells each from every CD8+ T cell subset. By phenotype, naive CD8+ T cells were CD45RO-CCR7+CD27+CD95-. Study-wide results and limits: Memory cells diverged, while naive CXCR3-positive and CXCR3-negative cells had similar TRBV-TRBJ usage. Researchers report that CXCR3-positive naive cells carry more hydrophobic TRB CDR3s than CXCR3-negative naive cells. Memory CD8+ cells showed much lower diversity, while both naive subsets displayed comparably high diversity.

The chain links TRBV10-2 to TRBJ2-7; the D gene TCRdb calls, TRBD2, cannot be checked with no DNA. Sequencing input: naive CXCR3+ CD8+ T cells from blood. This sample's subset: CD45RO-CCR7+CD27+CD95- naive CD8+ T cells expressing CXCR3 (TNR3+). The sequence derives from a human donor in good health. Some clones in this sample may be carry-over from other donors' samples. The CDR3 spells CASSPPDSIVEQYF.